This section outlines one T cell receptor (beta chain) sequence together with its context. This clone was picked up a small number of times. It has no known antigen specificity. Within one base of it there is no much larger clone, and no base qualities were kept. The source of the sample is a study of blood T cell repertoires in COVID-19 (dated by TCRdb to 2018 to 2020). Regarding the study in general: The collaborator samples originated in the United States, Italy and Spain and spanned the acute and convalescent phases of COVID-19. The prospective study material was composed of cDNA or gDNA derived from T cells, B-cell-depleted T cells, or PBMCs. Deeply sampled blood TCRbeta repertoires from subjects exposed to, actively infected with, or recovered from COVID-19 were included in the dataset. The repertoires were made available in a free public database intended to serve as a resource for research on the immune response to SARS-CoV-2. Samples were obtained from the ongoing ImmuneRACE study (first 160 participants) and from 1,000 to 1,500 subjects provided by 6 global collaborators. A de-identified subject ID, COVID-19 status, age in years and sex were almost always included in the sample metadata. Where available, HLA class I and class II types were obtained from metadata supplied by the sample provider rather than from assay-based typing.

At one collaborating source in Seattle, patients were enrolled during active infection and were followed longitudinally through the course of disease. Collaborating institutions collected whole blood in K2EDTA tubes following their own protocols. For TCRbeta analysis, collaborator samples were shipped as frozen whole blood, as isolated PBMCs, or as DNA extracted from either sample type. From the cysteine through the phenylalanine, the CDR3 covers 13 amino acids. Only the CDR3 region is kept as DNA, spanning 39 bases read in frame from base 1. CDR1 and CDR2, looked up from the germline V gene (reference sequence), are LNHDA and SQIVND. The germline V and J ends show losses of 6 bases and 11 bases respectively, and no gene match explains 6 bases of the junction. TCRbeta CDR3 regions were amplified from genomic DNA by means of the immunoSEQ Assay, a bias-controlled multiplex PCR. The paper's processing steps were these. Nucleated cell counts per sample were estimated from amplification of reference gene primers within the assay. To quantify the absolute abundance of each unique TCRbeta CDR3 rearrangement, sequence reads were collapsed and filtered. For each sample, productive Simpson clonality was calculated as the square root of Simpson's diversity index over productive rearrangements. The source is immuneACCESS, and TCRdb retained only in-frame sequences with V and J called. Part of the clones is not carried over; for the studies checked, unresolved V genes explain less than half of this, and the remainder is unexplained. The V and J calls and clone size were taken over from that table, and D and trimming were inferred from the DNA. Counted in this sample were 110,000 or so clones; more than 80% of them appeared once. The top ten clonotypes cover approximately 5.1% of the sample.

The research as a whole found: The quantity of clinical and demographic metadata differed by source and by participant and was supplied without curation.

The sample comprised peripheral blood. The sequence derives from a woman between 55 and 75 years old with COVID-19, enrolled during active disease. This chain joins TRBV19 to TRBJ1-6; 8 junctional bases match TRBD1. The CDR3 amino acid sequence is: CASSQRQGPPLHF. The nucleotide sequence is TGTGCCAGTAGCCAAAGACAGGGGCCACCCCTCCACTTT.